This T cell receptor (beta chain) was identified in a study of blood T cell repertoires in COVID-19. As for the study in general: COVID-19 samples collected from the United States, Italy and Spain covered acute and convalescent phases.

CDR1 and CDR2 (germline): MGHDK, SYGVNS. Germline trimming cut 10 bases from V and 4 bases from J; bases unmatched to any gene: 15. The CDR3 totals 15 residues. Some clones are missing from TCRdb's copy, which holds only in-frame ones; the method was immunoSEQ multiplex PCR. The table includes under 250,000 clones, more than 70% detected once. Cohort allocation depended upon clinical history that participants reported. The TCR was taken from a man younger than 45 with acute COVID-19. This chain joins TRBV25-1 and TRBJ1-2; 7 positions agree with TRBD1. The sample taken for sequencing was PBMCs or T cells enriched from blood (not recorded which). The CDR3 reads CATGGTAIHPYGYTF. The CDR3 region has the DNA TGTGCCACAGGAGGGACAGCAATACATCCCTATGGCTACACCTTC.